The clone carrying this TCR beta chain has a handful of counts. Its antigen is unknown. From germline, CDR1 is MNHNY and CDR2 SVGAGI (reference sequence). Losses at the gene ends were 7 bases for V and 3 bases for J; bases not matched to a gene: 9. The CDR3 is made up of 14 amino acids. This entry is derived from a study of cytomegalovirus exposure and HLA in healthy donors. Study-wide results and limits: V- and J-gene trimming of TCR beta was linked (in a later analysis) to a missense DCLRE1C variant.

13 Jbeta primers and 60 Vbeta primers were used for the PCR. Method: immunoSEQ multiplex PCR; TCRdb's copy keeps in-frame clones and lacks some. In the table there are more than 85,000 clones, 76% of which are singletons. The chain is built from TRBV6-6 and TRBJ2-7; 7 nucleotides agree with TRBD1. The receptor's source is a man aged 25-45 years in good health and CMV-seropositive. Sequencing was performed on PBMCs. The CDR3 here is CASKPRDSIYEQYF. For the CDR3, the DNA is TGTGCCAGCAAACCCCGGGACAGCATCTACGAGCAGTACTTC.